This T cell receptor (beta chain) was identified in a study of control samples from healthy donors and cancer patients. Measured with immunoSEQ multiplex PCR; TCRdb has only the in-frame clones, and not every one. The profile shows fewer than 200,000 clones, about 94% of them singletons. V was clipped by 3 bases and J by 8 bases, with 4 bases between them. The CDR3 extends over 10 amino acids. In germline, CDR1 is SNHLY, CDR2 FYNNEI. The sample consisted of blood. The receptor was derived from a woman in her sixties in good health. The chain uses TRBV2 and TRBJ1-2; D remains ambiguous. CDR3 DNA: TGTGCCAGCAGTGAGGGAGGCTACACCTTC. This encodes CASSEGGYTF.